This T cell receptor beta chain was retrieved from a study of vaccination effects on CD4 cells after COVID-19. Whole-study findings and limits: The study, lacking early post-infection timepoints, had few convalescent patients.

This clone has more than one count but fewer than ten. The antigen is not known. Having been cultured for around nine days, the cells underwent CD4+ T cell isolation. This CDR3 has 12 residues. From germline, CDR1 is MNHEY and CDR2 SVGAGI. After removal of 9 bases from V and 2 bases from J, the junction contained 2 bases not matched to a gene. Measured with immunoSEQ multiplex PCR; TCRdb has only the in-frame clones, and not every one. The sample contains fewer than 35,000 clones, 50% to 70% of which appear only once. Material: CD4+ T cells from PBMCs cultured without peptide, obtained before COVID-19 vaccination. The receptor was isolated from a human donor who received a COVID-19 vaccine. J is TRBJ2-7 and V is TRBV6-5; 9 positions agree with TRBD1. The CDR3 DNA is TGTGCCAGGGGACAGGGACCCTACGAGCAGTACTTC. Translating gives CARGQGPYEQYF.